These T cell receptor beta chains were read from a single sample in a study of cytomegalovirus exposure and HLA in healthy donors. Here immunoSEQ multiplex PCR was the method, and the copy in TCRdb shows in-frame clones only, minus some. This table has around 180,000 clones, 77% appearing once. Sequences were obtained from PBMCs. These receptor sequences come from a woman under 40 in good health and CMV-seropositive. Each CDR3 is given with its conserved first and last residue. The order of the fields is clone size, V gene, J gene, D gene, CDR3 DNA, CDR3 protein. D genes are given only for firm matches. Size tells how often a clone was seen (once, few, many) or the class of an expanded clone, and some rows leave it out.

.	TRBV5-5	TRBJ2-7	.	TGTGCCAGCAGCTCGGGACTGACAGGGAACTACGAGCAGTACTTC	CASSSGLTGNYEQYF
.	TRBV11-1	TRBJ2-4	.	TGTGCCAGCAGCTCTGGAATCAACAGAGATCTAGCCAAAAACATTCAGTACTTC	CASSSGINRDLAKNIQYF
.	TRBV6-5	TRBJ2-1	.	TGTGCCAGCAGTTACTCCAGGTACAATGAGCAGTTCTTC	CASSYSRYNEQFF
.	TRBV5-1	TRBJ2-5	TRBD1	TGCGCCAGCAGCATTCTACAGGGGTTTGAGACCCAGTACTTC	CASSILQGFETQYF
.	TRBV18	TRBJ2-7	.	TGTGCCAGCTCACCACCTGCCCAGTCCTACGAGCAGTACTTC	CASSPPAQSYEQYF
.	TRBV7-8	TRBJ2-7	.	TGTGCCAGCAGCCCCACCCTAGATCACTACTACGAGCAGTACTTC	CASSPTLDHYYEQYF
.	TRBV19	TRBJ1-3	.	TGTGCCAGTAGTCCTACAGCTGGAAACACCATATATTTT	CASSPTAGNTIYF
.	TRBV18	TRBJ2-7	.	TGTGCCAGCTCACCACGAAACGGGAGCAATTTCTACGAGCAGTACTTC	CASSPRNGSNFYEQYF
few	TRBV10-1	TRBJ2-7	TRBD1	TGCGCCAGCAGACCCCGGGACAGGGCCGACGGACTTTCCTCCTACGAGCAGTACTTC	CASRPRDRADGLSSYEQYF
.	TRBV6-1	TRBJ1-2	TRBD1	TGTGCCAGCATCCCGGGCGGGGACAGAGGGGGCTACACCTTC	CASIPGGDRGGYTF
.	TRBV18	TRBJ2-5	.	TGTGCCAGCTCACCACTCAGGGTAGGGGCCCAAGAGACCCAGTACTTC	CASSPLRVGAQETQYF
.	TRBV4-1	TRBJ1-2	.	TGCGCCAGCAGCCAAGCATCACAGGGTGATGGCTACACCTTC	CASSQASQGDGYTF
.	TRBV6-1	TRBJ2-7	TRBD2	TGTGCCAGCAGTGTAACTAGCGGGGGGAGCTCCTACGAGCAGTACTTC	CASSVTSGGSSYEQYF
.	TRBV30	TRBJ1-3	TRBD1	TGTGCCTGGCTACAGGGGGCGCCGGGAAACACCATATATTTT	CAWLQGAPGNTIYF
.	TRBV5-1	TRBJ2-7	TRBD2	TGCGCCAGCAGCTTGGGGTCTGGCGGGAGCTCCTACGAGCAGTACTTC	CASSLGSGGSSYEQYF
.	TRBV10-3	TRBJ1-5	.	TGTGCCATCAGTGAGACGGAGAATCAGCCCCAGCATTTT	CAISETENQPQHF
.	TRBV2	TRBJ2-3	TRBD2	TGTGCCAGCAGCTACGGGACTAGCTCAGATACGCAGTATTTT	CASSYGTSSDTQYF
few	TRBV6-7	TRBJ1-1	.	TGTGCCAGCAGTTACGTACGGATCCGCGGTGAAGCTTTCTTT	CASSYVRIRGEAFF
once	TRBV7-2	TRBJ2-7	TRBD2	TGTGCCAGCAGCCCCGGGACTAGCGGGAGCGAGCAGTACTTC	CASSPGTSGSEQYF
.	TRBV27	TRBJ2-6	.	TGTGCCAGCAGTTACGCAGACTCTGGGGCCAACGTCCTGACTTTC	CASSYADSGANVLTF
.	TRBV15	TRBJ2-7	TRBD2	TGTGCCACCAGCAGCGCTATTCGAACCGGGACTAGCGTCTCCTACGAGCAGTACTTC	CATSSAIRTGTSVSYEQYF
.	TRBV6-1	TRBJ2-7	.	TGTGCCAGCAGTACCCCATACTACAGGGTCGACGAGCAGTACTTC	CASSTPYYRVDEQYF
.	TRBV18	TRBJ1-1	.	TGTGCCAGCTCACCGGGGGGGAACACTGAAGCTTTCTTT	CASSPGGNTEAFF
.	TRBV28	TRBJ1-1	TRBD1	TGTGCCAGCAGTTTATCGACCTCGGGACAGGGGGCTACCCACACTGAAGCTTTCTTT	CASSLSTSGQGATHTEAFF
.	TRBV5-4	TRBJ2-7	TRBD1	TGTGCCAGCAGCGTCGGACAGGGGGCATACGAGCAGTACTTC	CASSVGQGAYEQYF
.	TRBV6-1	TRBJ2-2	TRBD2	TGTGCCAGCAGTGTGGATAGCGGGAGGACCGGGGAGCTGTTTTTT	CASSVDSGRTGELFF
.	TRBV5-1	TRBJ2-7	.	TGCGCCAGCAGCGGGCCAGGGGCGGAGGAGCAGTACTTC	CASSGPGAEEQYF
few	TRBV2	TRBJ1-3	.	TGTGCCATCGGCGGGGAGACTGGAAACACCATATATTTT	CAIGGETGNTIYF
few	TRBV19	TRBJ2-7	TRBD2	TGTGCCAGTAGTATGGTAAGCGGGAGGGCCTTATACGAGCAGTACTTC	CASSMVSGRALYEQYF
.	TRBV10-2	TRBJ2-5	.	TGCGCCAGCATGAGACAGAGCCAAGAGACCCAGTACTTC	CASMRQSQETQYF
.	TRBV25-1	TRBJ2-7	TRBD1	TGTGCCAGCAGTCGTCGGACAGGGGGAGTCCACGAGCAGTACTTC	CASSRRTGGVHEQYF
.	TRBV6-6	TRBJ2-2	.	TGTGCCAGCAGTTATTTATCGGGGGGCTCCGGGGAGCTGTTTTTT	CASSYLSGGSGELFF
.	TRBV7-9	TRBJ1-4	.	TGTGCCAGCAGCCGCCGGGGGGGCACGACAACTAATGAAAAACTGTTTTTT	CASSRRGGTTTNEKLFF
.	TRBV4-2	TRBJ2-1	.	TGTGCCAGCAGCCCGGGACTTTTCCTATGGGGTGAGCAGTTCTTC	CASSPGLFLWGEQFF
.	TRBV5-1	TRBJ1-5	.	TGCGCCAGCAGCTTATGGGGCGCGGTCAATCAGCCCCAGCATTTT	CASSLWGAVNQPQHF
.	TRBV9	TRBJ2-1	TRBD2	TGTGCCAGCAGCCAAACGCGACTAGCGGGAGTACGGTCTCGAAATGAGCAGTTCTTC	CASSQTRLAGVRSRNEQFF
few	TRBV11-3	TRBJ1-5	.	TGTGCCAGCAGCCTAGGGGGGGGTCAGCCCCAGCATTTT	CASSLGGGQPQHF
.	TRBV5-1	TRBJ1-1	.	TGCGCCAGCAGCTTGGTTGGACAAGTTAACACTGAAGCTTTCTTT	CASSLVGQVNTEAFF
.	TRBV5-4	TRBJ2-7	.	TGTGCCAGCAGCGGAGGGACTGGAACCTCCTACGAGCAGTACTTC	CASSGGTGTSYEQYF
once	TRBV7-2	TRBJ1-1	.	TGTGCCAGCAGCTTAGACAGGGTGAGGACTGAAGCTTTCTTT	CASSLDRVRTEAFF
.	TRBV29-1	TRBJ2-5	TRBD1	TGCATCGGGACAGAACAAGAGACCCAGTACTTC	CIGTEQETQYF